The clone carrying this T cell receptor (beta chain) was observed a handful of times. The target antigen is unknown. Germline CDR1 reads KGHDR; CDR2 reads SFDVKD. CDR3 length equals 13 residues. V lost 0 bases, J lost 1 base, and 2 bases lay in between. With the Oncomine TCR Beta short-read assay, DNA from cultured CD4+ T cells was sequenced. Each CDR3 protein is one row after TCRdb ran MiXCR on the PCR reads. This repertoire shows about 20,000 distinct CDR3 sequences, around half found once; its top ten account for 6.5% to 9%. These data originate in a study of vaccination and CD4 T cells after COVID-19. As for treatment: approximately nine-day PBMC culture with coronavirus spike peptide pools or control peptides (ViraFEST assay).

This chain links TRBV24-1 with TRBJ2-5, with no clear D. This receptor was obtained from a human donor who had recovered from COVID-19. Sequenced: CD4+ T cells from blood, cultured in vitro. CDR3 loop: CATSDLFQETQYF. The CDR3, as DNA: TGTGCCACCAGTGATTTGTTCCAAGAGACCCAGTACTTC.